A single sample is the source of the 17 T cell receptor beta chains below, sequenced in a study of human T cells and chemical hapten exposure. Each CDR3 protein is one row after TCRdb ran MiXCR on the RACE reads. The repertoire holds fewer than 140,000 distinct CDR3 sequences, 9.5% to 15% seen once, with about 1.6% in the top ten. Time point noted: pre-sensitization, week 0. Specified treatment: therapeutic diphenylcyclopropenone sensitization with weekly scalp DPC. The source material was whole blood, sampled in connection with sensitization to the hapten diphenylcyclopropenone (DPC). These receptors were taken from a woman aged 50 to 65 with alopecia areata. Some clones in this sample may be carry-over from other donors' samples.

This clonotype was seen at least ten times. This chain joins TRBV25-1 and TRBJ1-1, with D uncertain. This CDR3 is 12 amino acids long. Trimming shortened V by 4 bases and J by 4 bases, and 7 bases separated the two germline ends. CDR1 is MGHDK and CDR2 is SYGVNS in the germline V gene. CDR3 sequence reads: CASSADRTEAFF. The CDR3 bases are TGTGCCAGCAGTGCAGACCGCACTGAAGCTTTCTTT. Filled out from reference TRBV25-1 and TRBJ1-1, the complete variable domain reads EADIYQTPRYLVIGTGKKITLECSQTMGHDKMYWYQQDPGMELHLIHYSYGVNSTEKGDLSSESTVSRIRTEHFPLTLESARPSHTSQYLCASSADRTEAFFGQGTRLTVV.

The chain links TRBV28 to TRBJ1-5; D is unclear. The ends were cut back, 3 bases at V and 3 bases at J, with 9 bases in the middle. Germline V gene lookup returns CDR1 MDHEN and CDR2 SYDVKM. This CDR3 spans 14 amino acids. The CDR3 region has the DNA TGTGCCAGCAGTTTGGCAGGCTACAATCAGCCCCAGCATTTT. It translates to CASSLAGYNQPQHF.

Written as DNA, the CDR3 is TGTGCCATCGTGGAGGGCCACGAGCAGTACTTC. This codes for CAIVEGHEQYF. The V call is TRBV28, the J call TRBJ2-7; D might be TRBD2 (6 bases). The V and J ends lost 10 bases and 5 bases respectively, with 12 bases between them. CDR1 and CDR2 from the germline V gene are MDHEN and SYDVKM. The CDR3 covers 11 residues.

The chain carries TRBV24-1 and TRBJ2-1, with 9 bases that match TRBD1. The V segment lost 6 bases and the J segment 9 bases; nucleotides outside the gene matches: 8. Per germline, CDR1 KGHDR and CDR2 SFDVKD. The CDR3 is made up of 14 amino acids. The CDR3 loop reads CATSTGGDRGEQFF. In DNA form, the CDR3 reads TGTGCCACCAGTACAGGGGGCGATCGCGGTGAGCAGTTCTTC.

This clonotype was detected many times. This chain links TRBV7-2 with TRBJ2-1; TRBD1 or TRBD2 may be the D gene (5 bases each). The V end lost 0 bases, the J end lost 15 bases, and 18 bases lay between the germline ends. Germline values: CDR1 SGHTA, CDR2 FQGNSA. This CDR3 has 14 amino acids. The DNA of the CDR3 is TGTGCCAGCAGCTTAGCGCTAAGGGACGGCGGTTGGTTCTTC. Translating gives CASSLALRDGGWFF.

There are a few counts of this clonotype. The rearrangement joins TRBV27 to TRBJ2-7; D is possibly TRBD2 (7 bases). Germline-derived CDR1 and CDR2 are MNHEY and SMNVEV (reference sequence). V lost 5 bases to trimming and J lost 3 bases, with 17 bases between them. CDR3 length equals 15 residues. CDR3 sequence reads: CASSTGGAGHYEQYF. DNA for the CDR3: TGTGCCAGCAGTACGGGGGGCGCGGGCCACTACGAGCAGTACTTC.

This clonotype has a handful of counts. The rearrangement links TRBV18 to TRBJ1-2; D possibly corresponds to TRBD1 (6 bases). Germline CDR1 KGHSH, CDR2 LQKENI. The CDR3 runs to 15 residues. V lost 3 bases and J lost 3, with 14 bases in between. Written as DNA, the CDR3 is TGTGCCAGCTCACCGCAAAGAAGGACAGACTATGGCTACACCTTC. It codes for CASSPQRRTDYGYTF. Based on the CDR3 plus reference TRBV18 and TRBJ1-2, the full variable domain is NAGVMQNPRHLVRRRGQEARLRCSPMKGHSHVYWYRQLPEEGLKFMVYLQKENIIDESGMPKERFSAEFPKEGPSILRIQQVVRGDSAAYFCASSPQRRTDYGYTFGSGTRLTVV.

This clonotype was counted many times. V is TRBV6-2 or TRBV6-3 and J is TRBJ2-6; possible D gene TRBD1, 6 bases. This CDR3 is 17 amino acids long. Germline loops: CDR1 MNHEY, CDR2 SVGEGT. V lost 6 bases, J lost 2 bases, and 17 bases lay in between. CDR3 loop: CASSPPRAGAGANVLTF. DNA for the CDR3: TGTGCCAGCAGCCCGCCCCGGGCAGGGGCTGGGGCCAACGTCCTGACTTTC.

This clonotype was counted ten times or more. This chain connects TRBV5-1 to TRBJ2-1; D may be TRBD2 (7 bases). CDR1 and CDR2 (germline): SGHRS, YFSETQ. Trimming took 6 bases from V and 2 from J, leaving 15 bases between them. The CDR3 is made up of 15 amino acids. The CDR3 DNA reads TGCGCCAGCACCCCCGGCGGGGGCCCCTACAATGAGCAGTTCTTC. It is translated as CASTPGGGPYNEQFF.

This clonotype was counted at least ten times. The CDR3 is CASSLVSNSNQPQHF. The CDR3 DNA sequence: TGTGCCAGCAGTTTAGTCAGCAATAGCAATCAGCCCCAGCATTTT. V is TRBV12-3 or TRBV12-4 and J is TRBJ1-5; D is unclear. The CDR3 is 15 residues long. V was clipped by 1 base and J by 0 bases, with 7 bases between them.

This clonotype was seen ten or more times. This sequence joins TRBV5-1 and TRBJ2-7; weak D call: TRBD1 (6 bases). V dropped 4 bases and J dropped 0 bases, with 14 bases sitting between them. CDR1 is SGHRS, CDR2 YFSETQ, per germline. CDR3 size: 15 residues. This chain's CDR3 is CASSVPTGFSYEQYF. CDR3 nucleotides: TGCGCCAGCAGCGTACCTACAGGGTTCTCCTACGAGCAGTACTTC. The variable domain in full, with the rest retrieved from reference TRBV5-1 and TRBJ2-7, is KAGVTQTPRYLIKTRGQQVTLSCSPISGHRSVSWYQQTPGQGLQFLFEYFSETQRNKGNFPGRFSGRQFSNSRSEMNVSTLELGDSALYLCASSVPTGFSYEQYFGPGTRLTVT.

This clonotype was found a few times. The chain uses TRBV28 and TRBJ1-2; D gene uncertain. Deletions cut 3 bases from V and 4 bases from J, with 6 bases between. Germline CDR1 is MDHEN and CDR2 is SYDVKM. The CDR3 has 12 amino acids. This CDR3 is CASSFTLYGYTF. The CDR3 nucleotides read TGTGCCAGCAGTTTTACCCTCTATGGCTACACCTTC.

Ten or more counts support this clonotype. This rearrangement joins TRBV11-2 to TRBJ2-7, with D unclear. Trimming pared 1 base from V and 0 bases from J, leaving 16 bases between. The CDR3 spans 17 residues. CDR1 is SGHAT, CDR2 FQNNGV, per germline. CDR3 nucleotides: TGTGCCAGCAGCTTAGTAACCGGACCGAAGAGCTCCTACGAGCAGTACTTC. Translating it yields CASSLVTGPKSSYEQYF.

This clonotype was counted a few times. The chain combines TRBV11-3 with TRBJ2-1; D might be TRBD1 or TRBD2, each matching 5 bases. The CDR3 runs to 14 residues. V lost 4 bases and J 12 bases, leaving 19 bases between the germline ends. Germline values: CDR1 SGHNT, CDR2 YENEEA. The DNA for the CDR3 is TGTGCCAGCAGCTCCCAGTGGGACCCCCGGGGGCAGTTCTTC. Amino acids: CASSSQWDPRGQFF.

This clonotype was seen a handful of times. The CDR3 protein is CASSSRDRGRRDYGYTF. CDR3 coding DNA: TGTGCCAGCAGCTCCCGGGACAGGGGGCGTCGGGACTATGGCTACACCTTC. The V call is TRBV7-2, the J call TRBJ1-2; 12 nucleotides line up with TRBD1. V lost 4 bases to trimming and J lost 3 bases; unmatched junction nucleotides: 9. Germline lookup yields CDR1 SGHTA and CDR2 FQGNSA. The CDR3 runs to 17 residues. Drawing the rest from reference TRBV7-2 and TRBJ1-2, the complete variable domain is GAGVSQSPSNKVTEKGKDVELRCDPISGHTALYWYRQSLGQGLEFLIYFQGNSAPDKSGLPSDRFSAERTGGSVSTLTIQRTQQEDSAVYLCASSSRDRGRRDYGYTFGSGTRLTVV.

This clonotype showed up many times. This chain links TRBV3-1 with TRBJ2-7; a weak D match, TRBD1 (6 bases). The CDR3 runs to 15 residues. Deletions cut 0 bases from V and 5 bases from J, with 14 bases between. CDR1 and CDR2 from the germline V gene are LGHDT and YNNKEL (reference sequence). CDR3 amino acids: CASSQESRGTHEQYF. CDR3 nucleotide sequence: TGTGCCAGCAGCCAAGAAAGCAGGGGTACGCACGAGCAGTACTTC.

This clonotype was counted only a few times. V gene TRBV5-5 combines with J gene TRBJ2-7, with TRBD1 identical over 10 bases. V dropped 2 bases and J dropped 4; count of bases not matched to a gene: 6. The CDR3 is 15 residues long. Germline assignment: CDR1 SGHKS and CDR2 YYEKEE (reference sequence). The CDR3 sequence: CASSFRDRGFYEQYF. The CDR3 DNA sequence: TGTGCCAGCAGCTTCCGGGACAGGGGATTTTACGAGCAGTACTTC.